This T cell receptor (beta chain) was obtained from a study of cytomegalovirus exposure and HLA in healthy donors. Study-level information: Later analysis reported that the approximately 120 validation repertoires shared the platform of the roughly 680 first-cohort repertoires. Regarding the study as a whole: A list of 150 or so TCR beta chains associated with cytomegalovirus was given. Reports described diagnosis of cytomegalovirus status by the classifier as highly specific and sensitive.

Clones were sequenced by immunoSEQ multiplex PCR, and TCRdb holds only the in-frame ones, with some missing. The sample consists of 150,000 to 200,000 clones, 75% to 95% of them appearing once. To note about this clone: Its specificity is not known.

This CDR3 comprises 13 residues. Trimming took 7 bases from V and 4 from J, leaving 13 bases between them. CDR1 and CDR2 from the germline V gene are SEHNR and FQNEAQ (reference sequence). The source of this sequence is a young woman in good health and CMV-seropositive. Sample: PBMCs. The gene calls are TRBV7-9 and TRBJ1-2, with D possibly matching TRBD1 (6 bases). CDR3 residues: CASTLQGSYGYTF. The CDR3 region has the DNA TGTGCCAGCACCCTACAGGGAAGCTATGGCTACACCTTC.